The 12 T cell receptor beta chains given below trace back to one sample, sequenced in a study of OX40 agonist ivuxolimab in advanced cancers. Profiling relied on immunoSEQ multiplex PCR, and the TCRdb table lists in-frame clones only, not all of them. In the table there are about 56,000 clones, 82% of which are singletons. The input for sequencing was CD4+ or CD8+ T cells sorted from blood, taken in a trial of the OX40 agonist ivuxolimab. The receptors here all came from an adult with an advanced solid tumor such as melanoma, head and neck, liver or kidney cancer.

This rearrangement joins TRBV7-6 to TRBJ2-6; D is unresolved. Between the trimmed V and J ends, which lost 2 bases and 0 bases, there was a span of 5 bases. Per germline, CDR1 SGHVS and CDR2 FNYEAQ. The CDR3 consists of 15 residues. For the CDR3, the DNA is TGTGCCAGCAGCTTATCGGACTCTGGGGCCAACGTCCTGACTTTC. It specifies CASSLSDSGANVLTF.

This rearrangement joins TRBV6-5 to TRBJ1-2, with D hard to call. The germline CDR1 and CDR2 sequences are MNHEY and SVGAGI. The CDR3 consists of 13 residues. V lost 4 bases and J 5 bases, leaving 11 bases between the germline ends. The CDR3 region has the DNA TGTGCCAGCAGTTCTCCCGGGTCTTATGGCTACACCTTC. Translation gives CASSSPGSYGYTF.

The chain carries TRBV9 and TRBJ1-2, with 8 bases matching TRBD1. The CDR3 covers 13 residues. Germline lookup yields CDR1 SGDLS and CDR2 YYNGEE. V trimming: 4 bases; J trimming: 6 bases; junction bases outside the gene matches: 5. This CDR3 is CASSYQGADGYTF. CDR3 sequence (DNA): TGTGCCAGCAGCTATCAGGGGGCGGATGGCTACACCTTC.

V gene TRBV2 combines with J gene TRBJ2-7; 8 nucleotides align to TRBD1. This CDR3 comprises 12 residues. Trimming took 6 bases from V and 6 from J; bases not matched to a gene: 4. The germline CDR1 and CDR2 sequences are SNHLY and FYNNEI. The CDR3 bases are TGTGCCAGCAGGGGGACAGGTCTCGAGCAGTACTTC. Encoded protein: CASRGTGLEQYF.

The chain employs TRBV4-3 and TRBJ2-7; the D gene is possibly TRBD2 (5 bases). This CDR3 has 15 residues. Germline lookup yields CDR1 LGHNA and CDR2 YSLEER. Trimming took off 1 base at V and 2 bases at J, with 12 bases between the two ends. This CDR3 reads CASSQGGNPTYEQYF. Here the CDR3 DNA reads TGCGCCAGCAGCCAAGGAGGGAATCCCACCTACGAGCAGTACTTC.

Points on this clone: The junction differs from germline at one of its ends, possibly a read error. The genes are TRBV5-4 and TRBJ1-2, with D unresolved. CDR3 length: 11 amino acids. The germline CDR1 and CDR2 sequences are SGHNT and YYREEE (reference sequence). In DNA form, the CDR3 reads TGTGCCAGCAGCCCCTGGGTCTCGGTCCGCTTC. Translated, it gives CASSPWVSVRF.

This clone was found once. The CDR3 nucleotides are TGTGCCAGCAGTGATTTCGGCAGGGGCTATGGCTACACCTTC. Residues: CASSDFGRGYGYTF. The chain recombines TRBV6-1 with TRBJ1-2; weak D call: TRBD1 (6 bases). CDR1 and CDR2 (germline): MNHNS, SASEGT. The V end was cut by 3 bases, the J end by 4 bases, with 12 bases between. The CDR3 spans 14 residues.

The chain is built from TRBV28 and TRBJ2-1; D is possibly TRBD1 (5 bases). The CDR3 length is 15 residues. V was cut by 3 bases and J by 0 bases, with 9 bases left in between. Germline lookup yields CDR1 MDHEN and CDR2 SYDVKM. The CDR3 DNA reads as TGTGCCAGCAGTTTCCAGGGTTACTCCTACAATGAGCAGTTCTTC. Protein sequence: CASSFQGYSYNEQFF. Combining the CDR3 with reference TRBV28 and TRBJ2-1 gives the whole variable domain DVKVTQSSRYLVKRTGEKVFLECVQDMDHENMFWYRQDPGLGLRLIYFSYDVKMKEKGDIPEGYSVSREKKERFSLILESASTNQTSMYLCASSFQGYSYNEQFFGPGTRLTVL.

The chain carries TRBV7-9 and TRBJ1-3; D is undetermined. Germline CDR1 is SEHNR and CDR2 is FQNEAQ (reference sequence). V lost 2 bases, J lost 6 bases, and 8 bases lay in between. This CDR3 is built from 13 residues. The CDR3 sequence: CASSLTAQNTIYF. The CDR3 nucleotides read TGTGCCAGCAGCTTAACGGCACAAAACACCATATATTTT.

The chain combines TRBV5-1 with TRBJ2-1; 7 nucleotides agree with TRBD2. The CDR3 loop spans 15 amino acids. The germline gives CDR1 SGHRS, CDR2 YFSETQ. Trimming removed 4 bases from V and 3 bases from J; junction bases left unmatched: 7. CDR3 region: CASSPRSGNYNEQFF. The CDR3 bases are TGCGCCAGCAGCCCCCGGAGCGGGAACTACAATGAGCAGTTCTTC.

V usage is TRBV6-5 and J usage is TRBJ2-3, with 8 bases identical to TRBD1. Germline CDR1 is MNHEY and CDR2 is SVGAGI. CDR3 length equals 13 residues. The junction had 6 bases not matched to a gene; V was cut back by 10 bases and J by 3 bases. CDR3 protein: CATRTGWTDTQYF. CDR3 sequence (DNA): TGTGCCACCAGGACAGGGTGGACAGATACGCAGTATTTT.

As DNA, the CDR3 is TGCGCCAGCAGCTTAAGGTTGGCCAGGGGCACTGAAGCTTTCTTT. Amino acid sequence: CASSLRLARGTEAFF. V usage is TRBV5-1 and J usage is TRBJ1-1; maybe TRBD1 (6 bases). V was cut by 2 bases and J by 4 bases, with 15 bases left in between. The CDR3 covers 15 residues. The germline V gene encodes CDR1 SGHRS and CDR2 YFSETQ.